This T cell receptor (beta chain) originates from a study of control samples from healthy donors and cancer patients (dated by TCRdb to 2019 to 2021). As concerns this clone: The clone's antigen remains unknown. No per-base quality is available; no much larger clone lies one base away.

The germline V gene (reference sequence) yields LNHNV for CDR1 and YYDKDF for CDR2. The CDR3, cysteine through phenylalanine, is 15 amino acids long. CDR3 DNA only is kept here, 45 bases in frame from base 1. V drops 0 bases and J drops 0 bases, leaving 6 bases in between. Libraries were made using the immunoSEQ multiplex PCR assay. Held by TCRdb, this immuneACCESS table contains in-frame sequences only and omits some clones. Under half of the omission traces to an unresolved V gene where checked; the cause of the rest is unknown. The sample yields 150,000 to 200,000 clones; just over 90% were counted once. The top ten constitute around 1.5% of the sample.

Sequences were obtained from blood. The chain joins TRBV15 to TRBJ1-3, with no confident D gene call. The clonotype originates from a man younger than 45 in good health. CDR3 sequence: CATSRDRTSGNTIYF. The DNA sequence is as follows: TGTGCCACCAGCAGAGACAGGACCTCTGGAAACACCATATATTTT.